The TCR beta chain under discussion was sequenced for a study of response to subunit inactivated influenza vaccine. Findings of the study overall: The authors offered the suggestion that each seasonal influenza vaccination recruits few new T cells.

The CDR3 sequence is 16 residues long. Germline V lookup: CDR1 MNHEY, CDR2 SVGEGT. V lost 6 bases, J lost 0 bases, and 12 bases lay in between. With respect to this clonotype: No antigen is known for it.

TCRdb called the RT-PCR reads again in MiXCR, with one record for every CDR3 protein. The table shows about 700,000 distinct CDR3 sequences, with 12% to 15% occurring only once. The clonotype was recovered from a man aged 45-65 years who received an inactivated influenza vaccine. Sample: PBMCs from blood, taken 14 to 15 days before vaccination. The V call is TRBV6-2 or TRBV6-3, the J call TRBJ1-6, with D possibly TRBD1 on 6 matching bases. The CDR3 reads CASRRTEASYNSPLHF. CDR3 DNA: TGTGCCAGCAGGAGGACAGAGGCCTCCTATAATTCACCCCTCCACTTT.